These 27 T cell receptor beta chains came from one sample sequenced in a study of cytomegalovirus exposure and HLA in healthy donors. It was with 60 Vbeta and 13 Jbeta primers that the PCR ran. Assay used: immunoSEQ multiplex PCR; TCRdb lists only in-frame clones, some missing. The table has roughly 92,000 clones, about 80% seen once. Sequencing was carried out using PBMCs. Receptors originate from a man aged 45-65 years in good health and CMV-seropositive.

The V gene is TRBV19, the J gene TRBJ2-1, with D perhaps matching TRBD1 (5 bases). This CDR3 is built from 14 residues. The germline V gene encodes CDR1 LNHDA and CDR2 SQIVND (reference sequence). Trimming pared 0 bases from V and 9 bases from J, leaving 12 bases between. The DNA of the CDR3 is TGTGCCAGTAGTATAGATCCAGGGCGGACTGAGCAGTTCTTC. It translates to CASSIDPGRTEQFF.

The genes are TRBV19 and TRBJ1-1; 8 nucleotides match TRBD1. V shed 3 bases, J shed 7 bases, and the junction held 7 bases outside the gene matches. This CDR3 is built from 14 residues. Germline CDR1 is LNHDA and CDR2 is SQIVND (reference sequence). The CDR3 protein is CASSIRTGLGEAFF. In nucleotides, the CDR3 is TGTGCCAGTAGTATCCGGACAGGGTTGGGTGAAGCTTTCTTT.

The rearrangement links TRBV25-1 to TRBJ1-1; maybe TRBD1 (5 bases). V shed 8 bases and J shed 0 bases, with 13 bases lying between them. The length of the CDR3 is 14 residues. Germline V gene data show CDR1 as MGHDK and CDR2 as SYGVNS. The CDR3 loop reads CASGGSTMNTEAFF. For the CDR3, the DNA is TGTGCCAGCGGGGGGAGTACGATGAACACTGAAGCTTTCTTT.

The rearrangement uses TRBV6-5 and TRBJ2-7; D is ambiguous. There are 14 residues in the CDR3. V lost 2 bases and J lost 0, with 8 bases in between. Looked up from germline, CDR1 is MNHEY and CDR2 is SVGAGI. The CDR3 DNA reads TGTGCCAGCAGTTACGTGGGCCTCTCCTACGAGCAGTACTTC. Amino acids: CASSYVGLSYEQYF.

This clone was observed once. The J gene is TRBJ2-1, the V gene TRBV27; the match to TRBD1 covers 9 bases. The CDR3 runs to 15 residues. Trimming cost V 4 bases and J 5 bases; bases outside gene matches: 6. The germline V gene has CDR1 MNHEY and CDR2 SMNVEV (reference sequence). CDR3 residues: CASSSYRGLDNEQFF. CDR3 DNA: TGTGCCAGCAGTTCCTACAGGGGGCTAGACAATGAGCAGTTCTTC.

This clone came up once. The germline gene is not matched at one end of the junction; a read error may be the cause. The V gene is TRBV7-9, the J gene TRBJ2-5; perhaps TRBD2 as D (5 bases). The CDR3 loop spans 12 amino acids. In germline, CDR1 is SEHNR, CDR2 FQNEAQ (reference sequence). CDR3 sequence reads: CSSSLARETQYF. Here the CDR3 DNA reads TGTTCCAGCAGCTTAGCGCGAGAGACCCAGTACTTC.

V usage is TRBV19 and J usage is TRBJ2-3, with 7 bases lining up with TRBD1. This CDR3 has 16 amino acids. The trim removed 5 bases at V and 2 bases at J, leaving 10 bases unmatched. Germline loops: CDR1 LNHDA, CDR2 SQIVND (reference sequence). The DNA of the CDR3 is TGTGCCAGTAGTCCCCTTCACAGGGGATTCACAGATACGCAGTATTTT. This gives the protein CASSPLHRGFTDTQYF.

A few counts support this clone. This sequence joins TRBV5-4 and TRBJ2-3; 8 bases fit TRBD2. With 2 bases clipped from V and 1 base from J, the junction kept 3 bases outside the gene matches. This CDR3 is built from 15 residues. CDR1 is SGHNT and CDR2 is YYREEE in the germline V gene (reference sequence). The CDR3 DNA sequence: TGTGCCAGCAGCTTAGATAGCGGGGGCACAGATACGCAGTATTTT. The encoded protein is CASSLDSGGTDTQYF.

A word on this clone: Germline is not matched at one junction end, which may reflect a read error. V usage is TRBV20-1 and J usage is TRBJ2-7; 7 nucleotides line up with TRBD1. The CDR3 is 11 residues long. Germline CDR1 DFQATT, CDR2 SNEGSKA (reference sequence). The CDR3 DNA is TGCAGTGCCAAGACCGGGACAGCCTTTTTCTTC. It specifies CSAKTGTAFFF.

The chain joins TRBV2 to TRBJ1-5, with 11 positions matching TRBD1. The CDR3 consists of 15 residues. With 6 bases clipped from V and 9 bases from J, the junction kept 10 bases outside the gene matches. Germline values: CDR1 SNHLY, CDR2 FYNNEI. The CDR3 here is CASSGTGGGSGPQHF. The CDR3 coding sequence is TGTGCCAGCAGCGGGACAGGGGGAGGGTCAGGGCCCCAGCATTTT.

A word on this clone: The junction differs from germline at one of its ends, possibly a read error. The V call is TRBV2, the J call TRBJ2-6, with D possibly matching TRBD2 (6 bases). The CDR3 has 15 residues. Germline V lookup: CDR1 SNHLY, CDR2 FYNNEI. CDR3 bases: TGTGCCAGCAGTGCGTCGGGGACTGGGGCCAACGGCCTGACTTTC. It codes for CASSASGTGANGLTF.

The CDR3 region is CATSSFPGYQPQHF. For the CDR3, the DNA is TGTGCCACCAGCTCCTTCCCGGGGTATCAGCCCCAGCATTTT. V usage is TRBV15 and J usage is TRBJ1-5; D remains unclear. Germline V gives CDR1 LNHNV, CDR2 YYDKDF (reference sequence). The CDR3 extends over 14 amino acids. V lost 5 bases to trimming and J lost 5 bases, with 13 bases between them.

The chain combines TRBV30 with TRBJ2-3; 9 bases line up with TRBD1. V gave up 2 bases and J gave up 5 bases; unmatched junction bases: 11. The CDR3 totals 16 residues. Germline V gives CDR1 GTSNPN, CDR2 SVGIG (reference sequence). The CDR3 loop is CAWSSPGQGLLDTQYF. CDR3 in DNA: TGTGCCTGGAGTTCCCCCGGACAGGGGTTATTAGATACGCAGTATTTT.

The chain links TRBV19 to TRBJ1-5; a weak D match, TRBD1 (5 bases). Germline CDR1 LNHDA, CDR2 SQIVND (reference sequence). With 6 bases removed from V and 5 bases from J, the gap between germline ends came to 11 bases. This CDR3 is 13 amino acids long. This CDR3 reads CASREQGDQPQHF. The CDR3 DNA is TGTGCCAGTAGAGAACAAGGGGATCAGCCCCAGCATTTT. The full variable domain, in which reference TRBV19 and TRBJ1-5 provide the parts outside the CDR3, is DGGITQSPKYLFRKEGQNVTLSCEQNLNHDAMYWYRQDPGQGLRLIYYSQIVNDFQKGDIAEGYSVSREKKESFPLTVTSAQKNPTAFYLCASREQGDQPQHFGDGTRLSIL.

This clone came up once. J is TRBJ1-1 and V is TRBV30; TRBD1 aligns across 9 bases. CDR3 length: 14 residues. Germline CDR1 and CDR2: GTSNPN and SVGIG (reference sequence). Unmatched junction bases numbered 6, after V lost 4 bases and J lost 3 bases. In DNA form, the CDR3 reads TGTGCCTGGACCGTGGGACAGGGCTACACTGAAGCTTTCTTT. The encoded protein is CAWTVGQGYTEAFF.

The chain couples TRBV19 to TRBJ2-3; 9 bases align to TRBD2. There are 16 residues in the CDR3. Germline V gene sequence: CDR1 LNHDA, CDR2 SQIVND (reference sequence). Trimming cost V 5 bases and J 7 bases; bases outside gene matches: 13. In DNA, the CDR3 is TGTGCCAGTAGTGCCCCCTTGGCGGGAGGGCCTAATACGCAGTATTTT. It translates to CASSAPLAGGPNTQYF.

This clone was counted a few times. The chain employs TRBV6-1 and TRBJ1-1; tentative D call: TRBD1 (5 bases). The CDR3 length is 12 residues. CDR1 MNHNS and CDR2 SASEGT come from the germline V gene. Deletions cut 6 bases from V and 4 bases from J, with 9 bases between. The CDR3 DNA follows: TGTGCCAGCAGGGGGCAGGCCACTGAAGCTTTCTTT. Its protein is CASRGQATEAFF.

The rearrangement joins TRBV19 to TRBJ2-3, with a possible D match to TRBD2 (7 bases). This CDR3 has 15 amino acids. Germline assignment: CDR1 LNHDA and CDR2 SQIVND (reference sequence). V lost 3 bases to trimming and J lost 1 base, with 11 bases between them. The CDR3 loop reads CASSIAGARTDTQYF. In nucleotides, the CDR3 is TGTGCCAGTAGTATTGCGGGGGCCCGCACAGATACGCAGTATTTT.

This chain links TRBV14 with TRBJ1-1; D gene uncertain. Germline-derived CDR1 and CDR2 are SGHDN and FVKESK. This CDR3 comprises 13 residues. V was pared by 4 bases and J by 1 base, with 7 bases between. Written as DNA, the CDR3 is TGTGCCAGCAGCCGCTATAAGAACACTGAAGCTTTCTTT. It is translated as CASSRYKNTEAFF.

The J gene is TRBJ2-1, the V gene TRBV6-1; TRBD2 matches 11 bases. The germline V gene encodes CDR1 MNHNS and CDR2 SASEGT. V dropped 0 bases and J dropped 8; count of bases not matched to a gene: 6. There are 16 residues in the CDR3. CDR3 DNA: TGTGCCAGCAGTGAAGCGGCTAGCGGGGGGTACTATGAGCAGTTCTTC. This sequence encodes CASSEAASGGYYEQFF.

The chain employs TRBV2 and TRBJ1-4; perhaps TRBD1 as D (6 bases). The CDR3 has 15 amino acids. CDR1 and CDR2 from the germline V gene are SNHLY and FYNNEI. V was trimmed by 6 bases and J by 5 bases, leaving 16 bases between them. The CDR3 reads CASSAMDSENEKLFF. The CDR3 nucleotides read TGTGCCAGCAGCGCCATGGACAGTGAGAATGAAAAACTGTTTTTT. Drawing the rest from reference TRBV2 and TRBJ1-4, the complete variable domain is EPEVTQTPSHQVTQMGQEVILRCVPISNHLYFYWYRQILGQKVEFLVSFYNNEISEKSEIFDDQFSVERPDGSNFTLKIRSTKLEDSAMYFCASSAMDSENEKLFFGSGTQLSVL.

The V gene is TRBV5-1, the J gene TRBJ2-5; perhaps TRBD1 as D (7 bases). Trimming stripped 0 bases from V and 5 bases from J, with 17 bases between. In germline, CDR1 is SGHRS, CDR2 YFSETQ. The CDR3 extends over 16 amino acids. The CDR3 DNA follows: TGCGCCAGCAGCTTGGGGGGGGCGACAGGGCTGGAGACCCAGTACTTC. It translates to CASSLGGATGLETQYF.

This clone was seen only once. The chain joins TRBV19 to TRBJ1-1; TRBD1 agrees at 7 bases. The length of the CDR3 is 14 residues. Looked up from germline, CDR1 is LNHDA and CDR2 is SQIVND (reference sequence). V shed 1 base and J 5 bases; nucleotides not matched to a gene: 4. The CDR3 reads CASSIGQGRTEAFF. Written as DNA, the CDR3 is TGTGCCAGTAGTATAGGACAGGGAAGGACTGAAGCTTTCTTT.

The chain has TRBV30 and TRBJ1-5, with D perhaps TRBD1 (5 bases). With 2 bases removed from V and 6 bases from J, the gap between germline ends came to 17 bases. This CDR3 contains 15 residues. Germline-derived CDR1 and CDR2 are GTSNPN and SVGIG (reference sequence). The CDR3 DNA follows: TGTGCCTGGAGTAGCTTGGCAGGGTCGGGTCAGCCCCAGCATTTT. This encodes CAWSSLAGSGQPQHF.

This clone was found a few times. CDR3 residues: CASSFTGTTEAFF. Here the CDR3 DNA reads TGTGCCAGCAGCTTTACAGGGACCACTGAAGCTTTCTTT. This chain connects TRBV7-3 to TRBJ1-1; D might be TRBD1 (6 bases). V lost 3 bases, J lost 4 bases, and 9 bases lay in between. Germline V gene sequence: CDR1 SGHTA, CDR2 FQGTGA. The CDR3 extends over 13 amino acids.

This clone came up once. The chain couples TRBV7-2 to TRBJ2-2, with TRBD2 identical over 12 bases. The CDR3 sequence is 17 residues long. Trimming cost V 1 base and J 5 bases; bases outside gene matches: 5. Germline V gives CDR1 SGHTA, CDR2 FQGNSA. This chain's CDR3 is CASSLETSGRGTGELFF. For the CDR3, the DNA is TGTGCCAGCAGCTTAGAGACTAGCGGGAGAGGGACCGGGGAGCTGTTTTTT. Combining the CDR3 with reference TRBV7-2 and TRBJ2-2 gives the whole variable domain GAGVSQSPSNKVTEKGKDVELRCDPISGHTALYWYRQSLGQGLEFLIYFQGNSAPDKSGLPSDRFSAERTGGSVSTLTIQRTQQEDSAVYLCASSLETSGRGTGELFFGEGSRLTVL.

The chain has TRBV19 and TRBJ2-2, with 8 nucleotides matching TRBD2. Germline lookup yields CDR1 LNHDA and CDR2 SQIVND (reference sequence). The CDR3 consists of 15 residues. CDR3 region: CAATRAGGFTGELFF. The CDR3 nucleotides read TGTGCAGCCACCCGGGCGGGAGGATTCACCGGGGAGCTGTTTTTT.